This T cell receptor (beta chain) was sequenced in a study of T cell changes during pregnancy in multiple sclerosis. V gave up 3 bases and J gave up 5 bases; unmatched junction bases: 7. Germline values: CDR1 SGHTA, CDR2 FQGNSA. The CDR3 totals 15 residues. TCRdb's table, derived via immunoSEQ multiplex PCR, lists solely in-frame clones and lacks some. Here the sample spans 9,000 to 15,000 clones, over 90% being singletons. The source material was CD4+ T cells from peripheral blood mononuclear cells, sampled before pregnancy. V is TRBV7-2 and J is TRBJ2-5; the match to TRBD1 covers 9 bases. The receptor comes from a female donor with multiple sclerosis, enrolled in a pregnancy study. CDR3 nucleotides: TGTGCCAGCAGCTTGAACAGGGGGCTGAGGGAGACCCAGTACTTC. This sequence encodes CASSLNRGLRETQYF.